This T cell receptor (beta chain) emerged from a study of shared clonotypes between healthy human individuals. Concerning this clone: The antigen remains unidentified.

Germline CDR1 LNHDA, CDR2 SQIVND (reference sequence). With 9 bases clipped from V and 7 bases from J, the junction kept 13 bases outside the gene matches. The CDR3 has 14 residues. General study findings and limits: Among donors, sharing of clonotypes was expected to be affected by sequencing depth. Limited genetic and exposure-history diversity came from having few donors. Memory subsets generally showed lower estimated richness than naive subsets.

Division of CD4+ cells produced a CD45RA+ naive subset and a CD45RA-negative memory subset. Using immunoSEQ multiplex PCR, the repertoire was profiled, and TCRdb retains in-frame clones only, with some absent. The sample consists of over a million clones, less than 99% of them appearing once. The receptor was isolated from a man aged 25-45 years in good health. The sample consisted of naive CD4+ T cells sorted from blood. Subset given: CD45RA+ positively selected. The V and J genes are TRBV19 and TRBJ2-7, with 9 bases aligning to TRBD1. CDR3 region: CASDMGQGSWEQYF. The CDR3 bases are TGTGCCAGCGACATGGGACAGGGATCCTGGGAGCAGTACTTC.